The clone carrying this TCR beta chain was counted ten times or more. The antigen is undetermined. Trimming removed 3 bases at V and 13 bases at J, with 15 bases between. The length of the CDR3 is 13 residues. Original processing notes: A classifier for distant metastasis in papillary thyroid cancer was constructed using CDR3 differences observed across clinicopathological groups. MiXCR re-clonotyped the PCR reads for TCRdb. The V and J calls and clone size come from TCRdb's table, not from the authors' own analysis. The repertoire consists of fewer than 25,000 clones, with around 19% occurring once and the leading ten covering 2.5% to 3%. Treatment of any kind had been given to no patient before thyroid surgery. This sample stems from a study of metastatic and nonmetastatic thyroid tumors. Study background: Repertoire data that came from the blood and tumor or nodule tissue of malignant and benign thyroid patients were compared. Study-wide points: Versus benign nodules, malignant thyroid tumors reportedly had significantly higher TCR beta diversity, in blood and tumor.

The source is a male donor with papillary thyroid cancer or a benign thyroid nodule (not recorded which). Some clones in this sample may be carry-over from other donors' samples. The chain links TRBV12-3 or TRBV12-4 to TRBJ1-4; no definite D call. The material sequenced was adjacent normal tissue. The CDR3 coding sequence is TGTGCCAGCAGTTTCGGTCCCAAGGTGGGACTGTTTTTT. Protein product: CASSFGPKVGLFF.